The next 25 T cell receptor beta chains were all read from a single sample in a study of T cells in Graves' hyperthyroidism and ophthalmopathy. Authors of the study amplified TCR beta CDR3 regions from RNA transcripts. Initially, a first-round RT-PCR of the TCR CDR3 employed the HTBI primer set. MiXCR, run by TCRdb on the multiplex PCR reads, gives a single entry per CDR3 protein. The profile shows about 840,000 distinct CDR3 sequences, 38% of them singletons. Sequencing was done on a sample of blood. The receptors were sampled from a man aged 18 to 29 with Graves' hyperthyroidism.

V and J are TRBV6-5 and TRBJ1-3; weak D call: TRBD1 (5 bases). Germline loops: CDR1 MNHEY, CDR2 SVGAGI. The CDR3 runs 14 residues. V dropped 5 bases and J dropped 0 bases, with 8 bases sitting between them. This CDR3 is CASSTGLSGNTIYF. CDR3 bases: TGTGCCAGCAGTACAGGCCTCTCTGGAAACACCATATATTTT.

This clonotype was counted many times. CDR3 in amino acids: CATSASGRETQYF. As DNA, the CDR3 is TGTGCCACCAGTGCTAGCGGGAGGGAGACCCAGTACTTC. The chain couples TRBV15 to TRBJ2-5, with 11 positions matching TRBD2. The junction had 2 bases not matched to a gene; V was cut back by 6 bases and J by 5 bases. The germline V gene has CDR1 LNHNV and CDR2 YYDKDF (reference sequence). The CDR3 has 13 amino acids. Full variable domain (rest looked up from reference TRBV15 and TRBJ2-5): DAMVIQNPRYQVTQFGKPVTLSCSQTLNHNVMYWYQQKSSQAPKLLFHYYDKDFNNEADTPDNFQSRRPNTSFCFLDIRSPGLGDTAMYLCATSASGRETQYFGPGTRLLVL.

This clonotype has more than one count but fewer than ten. The chain links TRBV7-8 to TRBJ1-2; D may be TRBD1 (5 bases). This CDR3 has 14 amino acids. V was clipped by 5 bases and J by 9 bases, with 19 bases between them. Looked up from germline, CDR1 is SGHVS and CDR2 is FQNEAQ. The CDR3 nucleotides read TGTGCCAGCAGCCTCTATTTCTCACAGGTTCGCTACACCTTC. Protein sequence: CASSLYFSQVRYTF.

This clonotype was seen once. The J gene is TRBJ2-7, the V gene TRBV4-1; 10 bases line up with TRBD1. Trimming took 6 bases from V and 2 from J; bases not matched to a gene: 7. Germline V CDR1 and CDR2: MGHRA, YSYEKL. There are 15 residues in the CDR3. The CDR3 sequence: CASRTAGTGAYEQYF. The CDR3 DNA reads as TGCGCCAGCAGAACCGCCGGGACAGGGGCCTACGAGCAGTACTTC.

This clonotype was counted many times. This sequence joins TRBV2 and TRBJ2-5; 8 nucleotides match TRBD2. Germline CDR1 is SNHLY and CDR2 is FYNNEI. V shed 8 bases and J 4 bases; nucleotides not matched to a gene: 9. The CDR3 spans 14 residues. The CDR3 nucleotides read TGTGCCAGCGAGGGACTAGGCGCTGCAGAGACCCAGTACTTC. This translates into CASEGLGAAETQYF.

V and J are TRBV2 and TRBJ2-2, with D tentatively TRBD1 (5 bases). Looked up from germline, CDR1 is SNHLY and CDR2 is FYNNEI. The CDR3 is made up of 12 amino acids. Trimming took off 8 bases at V and 7 bases at J, with 11 bases between the two ends. CDR3 sequence reads: CASLRVNGELFF. CDR3 DNA: TGTGCCAGCCTCAGGGTAAACGGGGAGCTGTTTTTT.

In its sample, this clonotype was seen once. This sequence may be a read error, since a much larger clone differs from it by one base. The rearrangement links TRBV9 to TRBJ1-4; D perhaps matches TRBD1 (5 bases). This CDR3 is built from 15 residues. CDR1 and CDR2 from the germline V gene are SGDLS and YYNGEE. V shed 3 bases and J shed 3 bases, with 12 bases lying between them. The CDR3 sequence is CASSASVTANEKLFF. The CDR3 nucleotides read TGTGCCAGCAGCGCCTCCGTGACAGCTAATGAAAAACTGTTTTTT.

This clonotype was observed a few times. This rearrangement joins TRBV2 to TRBJ2-7; possible D gene TRBD2, 6 bases. The CDR3 extends over 14 amino acids. Trimming stripped 6 bases from V and 6 bases from J, with 18 bases between. Germline-derived CDR1 and CDR2 are SNHLY and FYNNEI. CDR3 sequence (DNA): TGTGCCAGCAGGGTCGGGGGTCAACAAAGCGAGCAGTACTTC. Encoded protein: CASRVGGQQSEQYF. Together with reference TRBV2 and TRBJ2-7, the CDR3 gives the full variable domain: EPEVTQTPSHQVTQMGQEVILRCVPISNHLYFYWYRQILGQKVEFLVSFYNNEISEKSEIFDDQFSVERPDGSNFTLKIRSTKLEDSAMYFCASRVGGQQSEQYFGPGTRLTVT.

The chain links TRBV29-1 to TRBJ2-5; 7 bases are a match to TRBD2. The V segment lost 7 bases and the J segment 5 bases; nucleotides outside the gene matches: 10. The length of the CDR3 is 13 residues. CDR1 is SQVTM and CDR2 is ANQGSEA in the germline V gene. The CDR3 region is CSAEGRGGETQYF. DNA for the CDR3: TGCAGCGCCGAGGGGAGGGGTGGGGAGACCCAGTACTTC.

The genes are TRBV20-1 and TRBJ1-2, with 7 positions matching TRBD1. The CDR3 covers 12 residues. In germline, CDR1 is DFQATT, CDR2 SNEGSKA (reference sequence). The CDR3 DNA reads as TGCAGCGTTGAAGAGGGGGCGGGAGGCTACACCTTC. This encodes CSVEEGAGGYTF.

This clonotype was counted ten times or more. This sequence joins TRBV7-9 and TRBJ2-7; D remains unclear. Germline CDR1 is SEHNR and CDR2 is FQNEAQ (reference sequence). Trimming shortened V by 1 base and J by 0 bases, and 7 bases separated the two germline ends. CDR3 length: 14 amino acids. CDR3 sequence: CASSLEASSYEQYF. For the CDR3, the DNA is TGTGCCAGCAGCTTAGAGGCTAGCTCCTACGAGCAGTACTTC.

On this clonotype: One junction end does not reproduce the germline sequence, and a read error may be involved. The V gene is TRBV14, the J gene TRBJ2-5; TRBD2 agrees at 11 bases. Germline CDR1 is SGHDN and CDR2 is FVKESK. CDR3 length equals 15 residues. The CDR3 here is CVSSQLAGGGETQYF. The CDR3 DNA reads TGTGTCAGCAGCCAGTTAGCGGGGGGGGGTGAGACCCAGTACTTC.

The rearrangement joins TRBV7-9 to TRBJ2-7; TRBD1 matches 10 bases. V lost 5 bases to trimming and J lost 5 bases; unmatched junction nucleotides: 6. Germline loops: CDR1 SEHNR, CDR2 FQNEAQ (reference sequence). CDR3 length: 14 amino acids. The CDR3 is CASSPLTGGNEQYF. The CDR3 bases are TGTGCCAGCAGCCCGTTGACAGGGGGCAACGAGCAGTACTTC.

J is TRBJ1-1 and V is TRBV11-2; 7 nucleotides match TRBD1. Unmatched junction bases numbered 4, after V lost 2 bases and J lost 7 bases. The CDR3 contains 13 residues. Looked up from germline, CDR1 is SGHAT and CDR2 is FQNNGV. DNA for the CDR3: TGTGCCAGCAGCTTATACAGGGGTAATGAAGCTTTCTTT. Protein: CASSLYRGNEAFF.

V and J are TRBV7-2 and TRBJ1-6, with TRBD1 as a possible D gene (5 bases). This CDR3 has 13 residues. Germline V gives CDR1 SGHTA, CDR2 FQGNSA. Trimming cost V 5 bases and J 17 bases, with 19 bases left between them. This CDR3 reads CASSPSPRGTFHF. The DNA of the CDR3 is TGTGCCAGCAGCCCCAGCCCGCGGGGCACCTTCCACTTT.

V gene TRBV29-1 combines with J gene TRBJ2-7; unclear D gene. With 4 bases removed from V and 1 base from J, the gap between germline ends came to 20 bases. CDR3 size: 16 residues. Germline loops: CDR1 SQVTM, CDR2 ANQGSEA. CDR3 nucleotides: TGCAGCGTTGTATCCAGTACTTCGACCCTTTCCTACGAGCAGTACTTC. Amino acids: CSVVSSTSTLSYEQYF.

This clonotype came up many times. The V gene is TRBV25-1, the J gene TRBJ1-1, with 7 bases that match TRBD1. This CDR3 is built from 14 residues. Germline V gives CDR1 MGHDK, CDR2 SYGVNS. V trimming: 4 bases; J trimming: 4 bases; junction bases outside the gene matches: 6. CDR3 loop: CASSASTGSTEAFF. CDR3 nucleotide sequence: TGTGCCAGCAGTGCCTCGACAGGGAGCACTGAAGCTTTCTTT.

This chain links TRBV7-9 with TRBJ2-7; a weak D match, TRBD1 (5 bases). Germline CDR1 SEHNR, CDR2 FQNEAQ (reference sequence). The CDR3 consists of 14 residues. V was shortened by 5 bases and J by 0 bases, with 11 bases between the two germline ends. The CDR3 sequence: CASSVDSHSYEQYF. The CDR3 nucleotides read TGTGCCAGCAGCGTAGACAGTCACTCCTACGAGCAGTACTTC.

This chain connects TRBV9 to TRBJ2-2; D may be TRBD1 or TRBD2 (6 bases each). The germline V and J ends were trimmed by 5 bases and 6 bases, with 17 bases remaining between them. The CDR3 has 15 amino acids. Germline V lookup: CDR1 SGDLS, CDR2 YYNGEE. The CDR3 DNA reads as TGTGCCAGCAGTCTAGCGACAGGAGGGGCCGGGGAGCTGTTTTTT. It codes for CASSLATGGAGELFF.

The chain combines TRBV5-5 with TRBJ1-2; D unresolved. Per germline, CDR1 SGHKS and CDR2 YYEKEE (reference sequence). The V gene lost 0 bases and the J gene lost 8 bases, with 8 bases spanning the gap. This CDR3 comprises 12 residues. CDR3 sequence reads: CASSLEVWGYTF. In nucleotides, the CDR3 is TGTGCCAGCAGCTTGGAAGTGTGGGGCTACACCTTC.

This sequence joins TRBV10-3 and TRBJ2-7, with 10 bases identical to TRBD2. Per germline, CDR1 ENHRY and CDR2 SYGVKD. CDR3 size: 15 residues. The trim removed 10 bases at V and 0 bases at J, leaving 9 bases unmatched. CDR3 nucleotide sequence: TGTGCCAGTCAAATAGCGGGAGGAAGCTCCTACGAGCAGTACTTC. This sequence encodes CASQIAGGSSYEQYF.

This clonotype occurred a few times. A read error may produce the germline difference seen at one junction end. V gene TRBV7-2 combines with J gene TRBJ1-4, with TRBD1 matching 9 bases. This CDR3 spans 16 amino acids. The germline CDR1 and CDR2 sequences are SGHTA and FQGNSA. CDR3 DNA: TGCGCCAGCAGCCAAGATCCACCGGGACAGGGCAGAAAACTGTTTTTT. Translation: CASSQDPPGQGRKLFF.

This clonotype appeared a few times. A read error may produce the germline difference seen at one junction end. The rearrangement uses TRBV24-1 and TRBJ1-1, with a possible D match to TRBD1 (5 bases). From germline, CDR1 is KGHDR and CDR2 SFDVKD. The CDR3 extends over 13 amino acids. The CDR3: CASSTGGFGEAFF. CDR3 nucleotide sequence: TGTGCCAGCAGTACGGGGGGGTTCGGTGAAGCTTTCTTT.

The chain couples TRBV7-9 to TRBJ2-7; D may be TRBD1 or TRBD2 (6 bases each). V was trimmed by 6 bases and J by 5 bases, leaving 14 bases between them. The V gene's germline CDR1 is SEHNR and CDR2 FQNEAQ (reference sequence). This CDR3 is 13 amino acids long. The CDR3, as DNA: TGTGCCAGCAGTGCCAGGGGACTCGACGAGCAGTACTTC. Residues: CASSARGLDEQYF.

This clonotype was observed a few times. V is TRBV25-1 and J is TRBJ1-3, with 7 positions matching TRBD1. After removal of 5 bases from V and 2 bases from J, the junction contained 9 bases not matched to a gene. Germline-derived CDR1 and CDR2 are MGHDK and SYGVNS. The CDR3 is 16 residues long. The CDR3 nucleotides read TGTGCCAGCAGTAAGGCTAGAGGGGGCACTGGAAACACCATATATTTT. This encodes CASSKARGGTGNTIYF.